These 25 T cell receptor beta chains originate from one sample sequenced in a study of technical replicates of blood from several donors. Assay used: immunoSEQ multiplex PCR; TCRdb lists only in-frame clones, some missing. The profile covers about 53,000 clones, with approximately 86% appearing a single time and roughly 5.3% taken by the ten largest. Material: PBMCs. The receptors derive from a human donor in good health. Some clones in this sample may be carry-over from other donors' samples.

The rearrangement joins TRBV5-1 to TRBJ1-3; TRBD1 matches at 10 bases. V shed 3 bases, J shed 8 bases, and the junction held 5 bases outside the gene matches. There are 14 residues in the CDR3. The germline gives CDR1 SGHRS, CDR2 YFSETQ. CDR3 in DNA: TGCGCCAGCAGCTCAATCGGACAGGGGGACACCATATATTTT. It is translated as CASSSIGQGDTIYF. Variable domain in full (rest from reference TRBV5-1 and TRBJ1-3): KAGVTQTPRYLIKTRGQQVTLSCSPISGHRSVSWYQQTPGQGLQFLFEYFSETQRNKGNFPGRFSGRQFSNSRSEMNVSTLELGDSALYLCASSSIGQGDTIYFGEGSWLTVV.

This clone was counted a few times. The V call is TRBV7-9, the J call TRBJ1-3; unclear D gene. Trimming stripped 5 bases from V and 6 bases from J, with 17 bases between. The CDR3 totals 15 residues. CDR1 and CDR2 (germline): SEHNR, FQNEAQ (reference sequence). CDR3 region: CASSQNQRLENTIYF. The CDR3 DNA reads as TGTGCCAGCAGCCAAAACCAGAGACTAGAAAACACCATATATTTT.

This rearrangement joins TRBV5-1 to TRBJ2-1, with TRBD2 identical over 16 bases. Germline V gene data show CDR1 as SGHRS and CDR2 as YFSETQ. There are 18 residues in the CDR3. Trimming removed 10 bases from V and 1 base from J; junction bases left unmatched: 11. The CDR3 reads CASSPGLAGGRSYNEQFF. The CDR3 nucleotides read TGCGCCTCATCACCGGGACTAGCGGGGGGGCGGTCCTACAATGAGCAGTTCTTC.

This sequence joins TRBV27 and TRBJ2-7; TRBD1 might be the D (5 bases). V gave up 6 bases and J gave up 4 bases, with 19 bases separating them. Germline V lookup: CDR1 MNHEY, CDR2 SMNVEV (reference sequence). The CDR3 is 15 amino acids. DNA for the CDR3: TGTGCCAGCAGATCGTCCGTTCAGGGTCAATACGAGCAGTACTTC. Translated, it gives CASRSSVQGQYEQYF.

The CDR3 DNA sequence: TGTGCCAGCAGCTTAGAGTCGCAGCGGGGCGACTACGAGCAGTACTTC. This gives the protein CASSLESQRGDYEQYF. The chain has TRBV7-2 and TRBJ2-7, with TRBD2 matching 7 bases. With V trimmed by 1 base and J by 3 bases, 9 bases remained unmatched. CDR1 is SGHTA, CDR2 FQGNSA, per germline. CDR3 size: 16 residues.

V and J are TRBV9 and TRBJ1-2; no firm D call. Trimming removed 1 base at V and 8 bases at J, with 15 bases between. This CDR3 spans 14 amino acids. Germline V lookup: CDR1 SGDLS, CDR2 YYNGEE. The CDR3 DNA follows: TGTGCCAGCAGCGTAAGCCCGAAAGCGCCGGGCTACACCTTC. It codes for CASSVSPKAPGYTF.

The rearrangement joins TRBV30 to TRBJ2-7; 8 bases line up with TRBD1. The CDR3 is 14 residues long. With V trimmed by 2 bases and J by 5 bases, 8 bases remained unmatched. From germline, CDR1 is GTSNPN and CDR2 SVGIG (reference sequence). The CDR3 loop reads CAWSPWTGTDEQYF. The CDR3 DNA sequence: TGTGCCTGGAGTCCCTGGACAGGGACAGACGAGCAGTACTTC.

This sequence joins TRBV6-5 and TRBJ2-3; 10 nucleotides match TRBD2. The germline V gene has CDR1 MNHEY and CDR2 SVGAGI. After removal of 8 bases from V and 2 bases from J, the junction contained 7 bases not matched to a gene. The CDR3 has 15 residues. CDR3 loop: CASSIAGGNTDTQYF. CDR3 sequence (DNA): TGTGCCAGCTCGATAGCGGGAGGTAACACAGATACGCAGTATTTT.

This clone occurred once. The V call is TRBV5-1, the J call TRBJ1-2, with 8 bases fitting TRBD1. Germline CDR1 reads SGHRS; CDR2 reads YFSETQ. CDR3 size: 15 residues. The junction had 12 bases not matched to a gene; V was cut back by 7 bases and J by 4 bases. CDR3 coding DNA: TGCGCCAGCCGCTCCCGGCCAGGGGGCTCCTATGGCTACACCTTC. It specifies CASRSRPGGSYGYTF.

The chain employs TRBV2 and TRBJ2-7, with 8 positions matching TRBD2. After removal of 4 bases from V and 3 bases from J, the junction contained 2 bases not matched to a gene. The CDR3 runs 13 residues. CDR1 SNHLY and CDR2 FYNNEI come from the germline V gene. CDR3 sequence reads: CASSGSGIYEQYF. The CDR3 region has the DNA TGTGCCAGCAGTGGTAGCGGGATCTACGAGCAGTACTTC.

V usage is TRBV4-3 and J usage is TRBJ2-7; 10 bases match TRBD2. Germline V lookup: CDR1 LGHNA, CDR2 YSLEER. With 1 base clipped from V and 1 base from J, the junction kept 1 base outside the gene matches. This CDR3 is built from 15 residues. The CDR3 DNA is TGCGCCAGCAGCCAAGCTAGCGGGGGATCCTACGAGCAGTACTTC. Its translation: CASSQASGGSYEQYF.

The chain links TRBV6-5 to TRBJ2-7, with 11 bases identical to TRBD1. J was trimmed by 6 bases and V by 7 bases; bases with no gene match: 11. Germline loops: CDR1 MNHEY, CDR2 SVGAGI. This CDR3 spans 15 amino acids. The CDR3 nucleotides are TGTGCCAGCACCCTCACCGGACAGGGGGCTGGCGAGCAGTACTTC. It encodes CASTLTGQGAGEQYF.

This chain joins TRBV30 and TRBJ2-7; 12 bases are a match to TRBD1. J was trimmed by 5 bases and V by 2 bases; bases with no gene match: 4. CDR1 is GTSNPN, CDR2 SVGIG, per germline (reference sequence). The CDR3 sequence is 14 residues long. The CDR3 sequence: CAWSTGTGGHEQYF. The CDR3 DNA is TGTGCCTGGAGTACCGGGACAGGGGGCCACGAGCAGTACTTC.

The J gene is TRBJ2-5, the V gene TRBV10-3; D possibly corresponds to TRBD2 (5 bases). From germline, CDR1 is ENHRY and CDR2 SYGVKD. Trimming took 3 bases from V and 4 from J, leaving 6 bases between them. The CDR3 consists of 12 residues. CDR3 sequence: CAISEEGETQYF. The CDR3 coding sequence is TGTGCCATCAGTGAAGAGGGAGAGACCCAGTACTTC.

This clone turned up a few times. This chain joins TRBV7-9 and TRBJ2-7, with a weak D call TRBD1 (6 bases). Germline V CDR1 and CDR2: SEHNR, FQNEAQ (reference sequence). Deletions cut 5 bases from V and 3 bases from J, with 14 bases between. The CDR3 contains 14 residues. The CDR3 coding sequence is TGTGCCAGCAGCACCGGGGACACCCGCTACGAGCAGTACTTC. This gives the protein CASSTGDTRYEQYF.

The CDR3: CASSLYGTGELFF. The CDR3 coding sequence is TGTGCCAGCAGCTTATACGGCACCGGGGAGCTGTTTTTT. This chain links TRBV7-9 with TRBJ2-2; no definite D call. CDR1 and CDR2 from the germline V gene are SEHNR and FQNEAQ (reference sequence). This CDR3 has 13 amino acids. Trimming removed 2 bases at V and 4 bases at J, with 5 bases between.

The rearrangement uses TRBV4-2 and TRBJ1-4; D gene ambiguous. This CDR3 is built from 17 residues. The germline CDR1 and CDR2 sequences are LGHNA and YNFKEQ. V lost 1 base to trimming and J lost 1 base, with 13 bases between them. The CDR3 sequence is CASSQVMVVRTNEKLFF. Written as DNA, the CDR3 is TGTGCCAGCAGCCAAGTGATGGTTGTGCGAACTAATGAAAAACTGTTTTTT.

The rearrangement joins TRBV7-2 to TRBJ1-1, with a possible D match to TRBD1 (6 bases). This CDR3 has 14 amino acids. With 1 base removed from V and 7 bases from J, the gap between germline ends came to 13 bases. The V gene's germline CDR1 is SGHTA and CDR2 FQGNSA. CDR3 region: CASSLGVTGSEAFF. In nucleotides, the CDR3 is TGTGCCAGCAGCTTAGGGGTGACAGGAAGTGAAGCTTTCTTT. The full variable domain, in which reference TRBV7-2 and TRBJ1-1 provide the parts outside the CDR3, is GAGVSQSPSNKVTEKGKDVELRCDPISGHTALYWYRQSLGQGLEFLIYFQGNSAPDKSGLPSDRFSAERTGGSVSTLTIQRTQQEDSAVYLCASSLGVTGSEAFFGQGTRLTVV.

J is TRBJ2-7 and V is TRBV7-3, with 12 positions matching TRBD1. This CDR3 region has 14 residues. The junction had 3 bases not matched to a gene; V was cut back by 5 bases and J by 4 bases. Germline V CDR1 and CDR2: SGHTA, FQGTGA. The CDR3 DNA is TGTGCCAGCAGCCCGGGACAGGGGGCGTACGAGCAGTACTTC. It translates to CASSPGQGAYEQYF.

The V and J genes are TRBV6-5 and TRBJ1-2; the D is unclear. Deletions cut 0 bases from V and 1 base from J, with 6 bases between. Germline V lookup: CDR1 MNHEY, CDR2 SVGAGI. The CDR3 is 14 amino acids. The CDR3 sequence is CASSYSTINYGYTF. The CDR3 DNA sequence: TGTGCCAGCAGTTACTCGACTATTAACTATGGCTACACCTTC.

This chain links TRBV6-1 with TRBJ1-6; the D is unclear. CDR1 is MNHNS and CDR2 is SASEGT in the germline V gene. There are 13 residues in the CDR3. V lost 2 bases and J lost 7, with 6 bases in between. CDR3 sequence (DNA): TGTGCCAGCAGTGAAACGGGGAATTCACCCCTCCACTTT. It specifies CASSETGNSPLHF.

The CDR3: CASSLMSSGGTYNEQFF. Written as DNA, the CDR3 is TGTGCCAGCAGCTTGATGTCTAGCGGGGGGACCTACAATGAGCAGTTCTTC. The rearrangement links TRBV5-6 to TRBJ2-1; 11 nucleotides align to TRBD2. The germline gives CDR1 SGHDT, CDR2 YYEEEE. The CDR3 loop spans 17 amino acids. V lost 1 base and J lost 2; bases outside the gene matches: 5.

The chain employs TRBV7-2 and TRBJ1-1; tentatively, D is TRBD1 (6 bases). Between the trimmed V and J ends, which lost 3 bases and 1 base, there was a span of 9 bases. Germline V gene sequence: CDR1 SGHTA, CDR2 FQGNSA. CDR3 length: 14 amino acids. The CDR3 DNA is TGTGCCAGCAGCTTCCGAGGGGGGAACACTGAAGCTTTCTTT. It encodes CASSFRGGNTEAFF.

The chain joins TRBV18 to TRBJ1-5; D not certain. Trimming took 3 bases from V and 0 from J, leaving 15 bases between them. Germline V gene sequence: CDR1 KGHSH, CDR2 LQKENI. This CDR3 is 17 amino acids long. CDR3 bases: TGTGCCAGCTCACCTCGGCAGAGGACTAATAGCAATCAGCCCCAGCATTTT. Its translation: CASSPRQRTNSNQPQHF.

The CDR3 DNA reads TGTGCCAGCAGTCGTAGCCAATATCGACTCTACGAGCAGTACTTC. This gives the protein CASSRSQYRLYEQYF. The chain carries TRBV21-1 and TRBJ2-7; the D call TRBD2 from the table was never checked on the DNA. TRBV21-1 is annotated as a pseudogene. The CDR3 consists of 15 residues.